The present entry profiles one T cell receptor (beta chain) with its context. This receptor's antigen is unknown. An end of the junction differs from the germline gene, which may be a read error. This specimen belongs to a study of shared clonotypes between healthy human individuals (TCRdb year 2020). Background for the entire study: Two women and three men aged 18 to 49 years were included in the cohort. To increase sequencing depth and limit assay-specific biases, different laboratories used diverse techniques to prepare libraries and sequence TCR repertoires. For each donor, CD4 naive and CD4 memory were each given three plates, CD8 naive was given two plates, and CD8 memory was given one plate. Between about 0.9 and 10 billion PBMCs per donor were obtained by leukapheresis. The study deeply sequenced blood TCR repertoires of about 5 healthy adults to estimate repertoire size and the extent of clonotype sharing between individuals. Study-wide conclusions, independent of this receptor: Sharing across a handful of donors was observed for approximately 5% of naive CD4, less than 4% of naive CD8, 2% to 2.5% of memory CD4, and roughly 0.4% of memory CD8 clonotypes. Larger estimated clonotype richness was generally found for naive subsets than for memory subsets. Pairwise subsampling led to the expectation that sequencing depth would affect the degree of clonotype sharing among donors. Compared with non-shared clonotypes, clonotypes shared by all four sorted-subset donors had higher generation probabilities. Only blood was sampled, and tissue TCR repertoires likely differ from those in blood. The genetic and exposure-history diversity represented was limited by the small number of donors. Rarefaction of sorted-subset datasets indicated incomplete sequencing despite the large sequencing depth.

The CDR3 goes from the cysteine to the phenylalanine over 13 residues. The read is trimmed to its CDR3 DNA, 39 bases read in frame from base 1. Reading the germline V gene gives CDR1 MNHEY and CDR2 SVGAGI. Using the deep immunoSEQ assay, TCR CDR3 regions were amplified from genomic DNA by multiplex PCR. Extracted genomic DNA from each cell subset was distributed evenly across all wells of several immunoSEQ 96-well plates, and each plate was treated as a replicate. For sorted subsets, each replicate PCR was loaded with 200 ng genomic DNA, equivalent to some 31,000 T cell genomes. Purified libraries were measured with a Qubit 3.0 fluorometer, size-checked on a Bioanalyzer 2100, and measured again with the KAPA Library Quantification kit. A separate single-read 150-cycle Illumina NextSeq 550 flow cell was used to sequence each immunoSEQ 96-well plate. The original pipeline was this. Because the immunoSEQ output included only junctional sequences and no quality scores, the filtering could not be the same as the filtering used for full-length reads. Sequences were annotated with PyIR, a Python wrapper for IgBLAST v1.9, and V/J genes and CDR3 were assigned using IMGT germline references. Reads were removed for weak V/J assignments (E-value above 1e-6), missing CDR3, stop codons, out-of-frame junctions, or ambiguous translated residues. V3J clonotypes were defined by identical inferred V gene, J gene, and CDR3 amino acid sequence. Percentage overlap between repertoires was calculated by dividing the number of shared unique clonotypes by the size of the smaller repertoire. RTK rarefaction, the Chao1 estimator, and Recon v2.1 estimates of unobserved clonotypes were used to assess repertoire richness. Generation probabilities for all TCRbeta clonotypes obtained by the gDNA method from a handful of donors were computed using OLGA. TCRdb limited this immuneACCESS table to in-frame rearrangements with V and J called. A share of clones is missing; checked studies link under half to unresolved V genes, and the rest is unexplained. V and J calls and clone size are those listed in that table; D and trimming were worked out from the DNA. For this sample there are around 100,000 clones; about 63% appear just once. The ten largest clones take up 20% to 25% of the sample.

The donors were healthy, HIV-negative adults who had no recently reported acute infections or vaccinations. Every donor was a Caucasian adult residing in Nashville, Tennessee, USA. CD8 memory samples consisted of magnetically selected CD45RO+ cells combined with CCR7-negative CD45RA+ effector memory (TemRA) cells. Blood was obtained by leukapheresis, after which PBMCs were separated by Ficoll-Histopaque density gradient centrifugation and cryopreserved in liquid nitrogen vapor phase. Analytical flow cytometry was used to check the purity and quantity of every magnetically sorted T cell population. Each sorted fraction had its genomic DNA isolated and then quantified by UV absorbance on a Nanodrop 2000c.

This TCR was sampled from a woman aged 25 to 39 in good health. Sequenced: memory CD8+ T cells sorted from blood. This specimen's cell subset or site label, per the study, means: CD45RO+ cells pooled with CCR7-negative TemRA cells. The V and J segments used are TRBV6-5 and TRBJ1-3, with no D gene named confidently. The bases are TGTGCCAGCAGCTACTCCCATGGAAACACCATATATTTT. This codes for CASSYSHGNTIYF.